This is a list of T cell receptor beta chains from one sample in a study of T cells in Graves' hyperthyroidism and ophthalmopathy. MiXCR was run by TCRdb on the multiplex PCR reads, yielding one entry per CDR3 protein. The profile shows 700,000 or so distinct CDR3 sequences, over 15% of them singletons. Sample: blood. The receptors stem from a man younger than 30 with Graves' hyperthyroidism. Both conserved end residues are trimmed from each CDR3. The D gene is left open where the match is weak. Size values are once, few and many counts, or a class for expanded clones, and some rows have none.

clone_size d_call v_call cdr3_aa
many NA TRBV28 ASSLLSLGSLSGEQY
many NA TRBV6-1 ASSDRGSSYNEQF
NA NA TRBV24-1 ATSDSLRRVNEQF
many NA TRBV28 ASSPLFAGAF
NA NA TRBV6-2/TRBV6-3 ASRQGFPTEVGEKLF
NA TRBD1 TRBV2 ASSPEGQDGYT
many NA TRBV6-1 ASPNGGRGGAF
few NA TRBV15 ATTGRGQPQH
few NA TRBV7-9 ASSGGARMGNEQY
NA NA TRBV28 ASSFGDFPNTGELF
many NA TRBV20-1 SARDDREGADTQY
few TRBD1 TRBV5-6 ASSDETGDTEAF
NA NA TRBV27 ASSLYFGEDYNEQF
few NA TRBV28 ASTTRKYKNIQY
few NA TRBV5-1 ASSLAPKARKSHEQY
NA NA TRBV5-1 ASRELMNTEAF
few NA TRBV20-1 SALAHESPEQY
NA NA TRBV3-1 ASSQDGGDYDQPQH
many NA TRBV2 ASSVREVGNEQF
few TRBD1 TRBV27 ASSYRTGGNGELF
few TRBD2 TRBV6-1 ASSEPGLATRNEQF
few TRBD2 TRBV11-3 ASSSRLAGGPKYSGELF
many TRBD1 TRBV28 ASSRVGTGDYNEQF
few TRBD2 TRBV24-1 ATSEGTSGRPHYNEQF
NA TRBD1 TRBV6-5 ASSYSTGKGYNEQF
NA NA TRBV29-1 SVAEMDIQY
once TRBD2 TRBV7-9 ASSSGTSGRVYEQY
many NA TRBV20-1 SALRRGANTGELF
NA TRBD1 TRBV6-1 ASSRRDRVTDTQY
many NA TRBV11-3 ASSLGWGTAHTEAF
NA NA TRBV29-1 SVATGLSNQPQH
many TRBD1 TRBV28 ASSTTGTGEETQY
NA NA TRBV11-2 ASSLGAEGGNEQF
few NA TRBV2 ASSRDVGELF
NA TRBD2 TRBV5-1 ASSLESGRAGRETQY
many NA TRBV28 ASSFQLSSYEQY
few NA TRBV20-1 SAWTGNQPQH
many NA TRBV27 ASSYRYNEQF
few NA TRBV5-6 ASSSDTSEEH
few TRBD1 TRBV6-1 ASLGQVNTEAF
NA NA TRBV3-1 ASSQEGEDEQF